This T cell receptor beta chain is drawn from a study of T-cell memory formation after mild COVID-19 (dated by TCRdb to the early 2020s). With respect to the entire study: TCR sequence clusters from the two donors were largely donor specific. In a couple of donors, T-cell clones that expanded and contracted after mild COVID-19 were followed by sequencing TCRalpha and TCRbeta repertoires longitudinally. Two young, previously healthy adult volunteers, one female and one male, were included in the cohort. General study outcomes and caveats: From day 15 to 85, contracting clones showed balanced CD4/CD8 phenotypes, whereas a second wave of clones that expanded from day 15 to 37 leaned towards CD4+. SARS-CoV-2 specificity of the second-wave clones peaking on day 37 was not confirmed. Some responding clones were detected in pre-infection memory, suggesting pre-existing cross-reactive memory T cells joined the SARS-CoV-2 response. Only two mild cases were covered by the study, and larger cohorts that include severe cases with pre-infection samples were considered necessary. Contracting CD4+ clones appeared mostly in the CM and EM memory subsets, whereas CD8+ clones were enriched in EMRA.

Ficoll-Paque density gradient centrifugation was the method used to isolate PBMCs. V gives up 7 bases and J gives up 8 bases, and the segment between their germline ends measures 17 bases. The CDR3 starts with the cysteine, ends with the phenylalanine, and has 14 residues. This entry keeps only the CDR3 DNA: 42 bases, framed from base 1. The sequencer was an Illumina NovaSeq 6000. TCRalpha and TCRbeta cDNA libraries were constructed by 5'RACE with constant-segment primers, with sample barcodes and unique molecular identifiers being introduced. RNA was extracted from every sample with Trizol reagent. Amplification of the libraries took two PCR steps, and the second step added a second sample barcode plus Illumina TruSeq adapters. Libraries were sequenced on an Illumina NovaSeq with 2 x 150 bp paired-end reads. The original methods were these. With migec v1.2.7, reads were demultiplexed and then collapsed into UMI-guided consensus sequences. Using mixcr v2.1.11, the UMI consensuses were aligned to TRA and TRB V and J templates and assembled into clonotypes. A clonotype was counted as expanded or contracted only if both edgeR and NoisET called the change significant, with noise models trained on biological replicates. edgeR calls used a false discovery rate-adjusted p below 0.01 and a log2 fold-change threshold of 1. As an exploratory analysis of dynamics, PCA with hierarchical clustering was applied to max-normalized trajectories of the 1000 most abundant clonotypes. Separately sequenced CD4+ and CD8+ repertoires were used to assign a CD4 or CD8 phenotype to each responding clone. Clones were called with MiXCR by TCRdb after fastp trimmed the public reads at Q25, and only in-frame beta chains were retained. Merged by CDR3 protein, the rows form single entries marked with the most common genes and DNA. TCRdb's processing, not the authors' own work, is the source of the V and J calls. The sample has around 250,000 distinct CDR3 sequences on record, 15% to 19% of them singletons. Together, the top ten hold around 2.2% of the sample.

Only a few counts were recorded for this clonotype. Its specific antigen is unknown. It has no much larger one-base neighbor in the sample; base qualities were not kept. This chain is built from TRBV12-3 or TRBV12-4 and TRBJ1-4, and possibly TRBD1, on 5 matching bases. The sequence was collected from an adult woman who had mild COVID-19 (a few samples of this study predate the infection). The sample titles of this study are shuffled in the database, so cell type and time point are left out; the donor was told from shared clones. The specimen sequenced was PBMCs or a T cell subset sorted from them (not recorded which). CDR3 sequence: CASTRTSLLEKLFF. The nucleotide sequence is given as TGTGCCAGCACCCGGACATCGCTTCTCGAAAAACTGTTTTTT.